This is a list of T cell receptor beta chains from one sample in a study of shared clonotypes between healthy human individuals. Clones were sequenced by immunoSEQ multiplex PCR, and TCRdb holds only the in-frame ones, with some missing. There are roughly 700,000 clones in the sample; 74% occur only once, and 1.5% to 2% lies in the top ten. Sequences were obtained from memory CD4+ T cells sorted from blood. The receptors come from a young woman in good health. Both conserved end residues are part of each CDR3. Each record gives: J gene, V gene, CDR3 protein.

j_gene: TRBJ1-5
v_gene: TRBV2
CDR3aa: CASSPGQGYDQPQHF

j_gene: TRBJ1-1
v_gene: TRBV18
CDR3aa: CASSPPGTHTEAFF

j_gene: TRBJ2-3
v_gene: TRBV11-2
CDR3aa: CASSLGRDTQYF

j_gene: TRBJ2-3
v_gene: TRBV28
CDR3aa: CASKKGRREGPTDTQYF

j_gene: TRBJ2-7
v_gene: TRBV21-1
CDR3aa: CASSKVPRQGVNEQYF

j_gene: TRBJ2-3
v_gene: TRBV7-8
CDR3aa: CASRKGQGTTDTQYF

j_gene: TRBJ2-7
v_gene: TRBV10-3
CDR3aa: CAISEATAYEQYF

j_gene: TRBJ2-1
v_gene: TRBV5-1
CDR3aa: CASSLALSYNEQFF

j_gene: TRBJ1-6
v_gene: TRBV11-2
CDR3aa: CASGETDNSPLHF

j_gene: TRBJ2-7
v_gene: TRBV7-9
CDR3aa: CASSLDPYEQYF